The clone carrying this T cell receptor (beta chain) was seen a few times. MiXCR was run by TCRdb on the 5' RACE reads, yielding one entry per CDR3 protein. The sample has fewer than 40,000 distinct CDR3 sequences, 8% to 10% seen once; the top ten hold over 2.5%. This entry comes from a study of chronic HIV infection and antiretroviral therapy. V lost 5 bases, J lost 2 bases, and 16 bases lay in between. The CDR3 loop spans 15 amino acids. CDR1 is DFQATT, CDR2 SNEGSKA, per germline (reference sequence). The sequenced sample was peripheral blood. The V gene is TRBV20-1, the J gene TRBJ1-5; weak D call: TRBD1 (5 bases). The TCR was taken from an adult who had HIV and had not received antiretroviral therapy, or was an uninfected healthy control (not recorded which). The CDR3 spells CSALGVGGGNQPQHF. The CDR3 nucleotides read TGCAGTGCTTTAGGGGTTGGGGGTGGCAATCAGCCCCAGCATTTT.